These T cell receptor beta chains were read from a single sample in a study of monozygotic twins with inflammatory bowel disease. TCRdb re-called the 5' RACE reads, yielding one record per CDR3 amino acid sequence without DNA. The specimen's table records hundreds of thousands of distinct CDR3 sequences. Sequenced: blood. The receptors here all came from a human donor with ulcerative colitis or Crohn's disease, or a healthy co-twin of an affected twin (not recorded which). The CDR3 runs from the conserved cysteine through the conserved F or W.

CDR3 length	V gene	J gene	CDR3 protein
16	TRBV6-2/TRBV6-3	TRBJ2-7	CASSYSRDRGLYEQYF
16	TRBV5-1	TRBJ1-4	CASSASGQGGNEKLFF
14	TRBV6-5	TRBJ1-2	CASSYTTERYGYTF
13	TRBV28	TRBJ1-1	CASSLEGTRKAFF
13	TRBV6-5	TRBJ2-7	CASSPPGVYEQYF
16	TRBV9	TRBJ2-3	CASSVGLAALTDTQYF
16	TRBV6-2/TRBV6-3	TRBJ2-1	CASSPAGTSGYNEQFF
13	TRBV29-1	TRBJ2-3	CSVAGGQADTQYF
15	TRBV7-8	TRBJ1-5	CASSMGPHSNQPQHF
15	TRBV12-3/TRBV12-4	TRBJ2-5	CASSLRGLMQETQYF
18	TRBV19	TRBJ2-1	CASSSGQGLGVLVNEQFF
14	TRBV6-2/TRBV6-3	TRBJ2-1	CATQPGTRVNEQFF
16	TRBV19	TRBJ1-5	CACQNAGRISNQPQHF
13	TRBV30	TRBJ1-3	CAWNRDNGNTIYF
18	TRBV11-1	TRBJ2-3	CASSSTGTSGGRKDTQYF
13	TRBV20-1	TRBJ1-4	CRAEKGAGEKLFF
13	TRBV2	TRBJ1-5	CASKYGKEQPQHF
11	TRBV5-6	TRBJ2-1	CASRWGNEQFF
13	TRBV3-1	TRBJ2-7	CASSTTYTYEQYF
12	TRBV11-2	TRBJ2-2	CASSLDRGELFF
14	TRBV25-1	TRBJ2-7	CASSGSGGSYEQYF
12	TRBV5-4	TRBJ2-7	CASAADTYEQYF
15	TRBV18	TRBJ2-1	CASSPPHRGYNEQFF
18	TRBV27	TRBJ2-7	CASSARASGTSGSYEQYF
13	TRBV28	TRBJ2-7	CASIQGAKNEQYF
15	TRBV6-1	TRBJ2-2	CASKKTGRSTGELFF
14	TRBV28	TRBJ2-5	CASILDSSQETQYF
14	TRBV15	TRBJ1-2	CATSRGRGADGYTF
14	TRBV7-9	TRBJ2-3	CASRSSGSTDTQYF
13	TRBV24-1	TRBJ2-2	CATSGGNTGELFF
11	TRBV7-2	TRBJ1-1	CASRGGVSAFF
14	TRBV5-1	TRBJ2-1	CATQPWGEENEQFF
13	TRBV10-1	TRBJ2-1	CASSGALYNEQFF
13	TRBV27	TRBJ1-2	CASSFSGFYGYTF
14	TRBV6-1	TRBJ1-3	CASTPDRSGNTIYF
13	TRBV9	TRBJ2-7	CASSALHVSEQYF
14	TRBV3-1	TRBJ2-7	CASRATGFFYEQYF
14	TRBV20-1	TRBJ1-2	CSAARDRVANGYTF
15	TRBV7-8	TRBJ2-7	CASSPGLAGSYEQYF
19	TRBV5-3	TRBJ2-7	CARSTLGMCGGTSRYEQYF
16	TRBV24-1	TRBJ2-1	CATSDIRSSPYNEQFF
15	TRBV2	TRBJ1-1	CASSEYRGGNTEAFF
15	TRBV18	TRBJ2-1	CASSALAGVGNEQFF
16	TRBV7-3	TRBJ2-2	CASSLKPGPYTGELFF
15	TRBV12-3/TRBV12-4	TRBJ2-3	CASRTSGTSTDTQYF
12	TRBV29-1	TRBJ1-4	CSVTGANEKLFF
15	TRBV2	TRBJ2-3	CASSGLTYSTDTQYF
14	TRBV19	TRBJ1-1	CASTRDFDSSEAFF
15	TRBV18	TRBJ2-2	CASSALADVGEELFF
15	TRBV9	TRBJ1-4	CASSVSHRGTEKLFF
18	TRBV11-1	TRBJ2-2	CASSPPSGGLANTGELFF
15	TRBV3-1	TRBJ1-2	CASSHDRGTDYGYTF
12	TRBV6-6	TRBJ2-1	CASTWGRDEQFF
16	TRBV6-4	TRBJ2-2	CASKRLAAANTGELFF
13	TRBV25-1	TRBJ1-2	CASSDSGGWGYTF